Below, one TCR delta chain is given with its context. The antigen is undetermined. The ends were cut back, 4 bases at V and 4 bases at J, with 40 bases in the middle. Germline-derived CDR1 and CDR2 are TSWWSYY and QGS. CDR3 size: 23 residues. The data originate from a study of Vδ1+ human thymocytes. Findings and caveats of the study: Bulk data may be misread because of unexpected Vdelta2 sequences. In the thymus, TRG and TRD repertoires looked highly polyclonal with Gaussian CDR3 lengths.

The template was reverse-transcribed extracted RNA. CDR3 amplicons came from multiplex PCR with pooled V-gene forward and constant-region reverse primers. TCRdb reanalysed the multiplex PCR reads via CATT. The sample lists about 25,000 delta-chain clones, about 7.4% occurring once. The chain is built from TRDV1 and TRDJ1; TRDD2 is a possible D gene (9 bases). TCRdb supplies no J gene; here it was assigned by aligning the nucleotide sequence to germline. This sequence originates from a girl younger than two who had congenital heart surgery. Material for sequencing was Vdelta1+ gamma-delta thymocytes from the thymus. Subset defined: FACS-sorted CD3+ TCRalphabeta- TCRVdelta1+ TCRVdelta2- thymocytes. CDR3 nucleotide sequence: TGTGCTCTTGGGGTTTTCCGGCCTTCCTACGGTACTGGGGGCCAACCTATCGGCGATAAACTCATCTTT. Translating gives CALGVFRPSYGTGGQPIGDKLIF.